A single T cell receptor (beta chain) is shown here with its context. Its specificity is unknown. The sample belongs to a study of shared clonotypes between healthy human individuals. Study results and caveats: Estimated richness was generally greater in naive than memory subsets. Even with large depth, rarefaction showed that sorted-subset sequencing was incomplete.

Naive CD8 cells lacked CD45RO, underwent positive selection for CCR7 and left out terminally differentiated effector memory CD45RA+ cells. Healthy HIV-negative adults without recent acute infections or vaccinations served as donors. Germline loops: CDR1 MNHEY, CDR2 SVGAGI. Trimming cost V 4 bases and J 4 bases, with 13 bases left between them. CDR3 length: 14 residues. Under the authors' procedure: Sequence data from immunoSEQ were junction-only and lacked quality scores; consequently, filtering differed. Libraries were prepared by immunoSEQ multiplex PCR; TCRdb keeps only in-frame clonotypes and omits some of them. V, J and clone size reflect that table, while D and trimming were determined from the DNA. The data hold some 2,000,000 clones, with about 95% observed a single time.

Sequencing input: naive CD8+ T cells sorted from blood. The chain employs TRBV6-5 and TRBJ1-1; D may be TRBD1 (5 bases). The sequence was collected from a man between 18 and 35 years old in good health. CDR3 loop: CASSFREGSTEAFF. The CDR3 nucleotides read TGTGCCAGCAGTTTCAGGGAGGGAAGCACTGAAGCTTTCTTT.